The TCR beta chain described here comes from a study of type 1 and type 2 diabetes patients. The CDR3 is made up of 14 amino acids. Trimming removed 4 bases from V and 5 bases from J; junction bases left unmatched: 6. Germline CDR1 and CDR2: SQVTM and ANQGSEA. This clonotype was detected only once. The PCR template was genomic DNA. Amplification of the beta chain CDR3 used 30 forward and 13 reverse multiplex primers. TCRdb redid the calling of the multiplex PCR reads with MiXCR, one entry per CDR3 protein. The top ten clones hold roughly 15% of a sample with about 270,000 distinct CDR3 sequences, roughly 48% of them seen once.

The clonotype originates from a man between 18 and 29 years old with type 2 diabetes. V gene TRBV29-1 combines with J gene TRBJ1-5; 9 bases line up with TRBD1. Sequencing used peripheral blood mononuclear cells (PBMCs). Here the CDR3 reads CSVGGGQGDQPQHF. The CDR3 DNA sequence: TGCAGCGTTGGGGGGGGACAGGGCGATCAGCCCCAGCATTTT. Full variable domain (outside the CDR3, taken from reference TRBV29-1 and TRBJ1-5): SAVISQKPSRDICQRGTSLTIQCQVDSQVTMMFWYRQQPGQSLTLIATANQGSEATYESGFVIDKFPISRPNLTFSTLTVSNMSPEDSSIYLCSVGGGQGDQPQHFGDGTRLSIL.